Listed here are 9 T cell receptor beta chains from one sample, sequenced in a study of blood T cell repertoires in COVID-19. Sequenced by immunoSEQ multiplex PCR; TCRdb stores in-frame clones only, minus some. The data show about 180,000 clones, 80% to 85% seen once. The sample taken for sequencing was peripheral blood. The origin of the receptors is a woman of 80 years or more with COVID-19, enrolled during active disease.

V usage is TRBV2 and J usage is TRBJ1-5; 9 nucleotides align to TRBD1. J lost 0 bases, V lost 6 bases, and 6 bases had no gene match. CDR1 is SNHLY, CDR2 FYNNEI, per germline. The CDR3 has 16 residues. CDR3 DNA: TGTGCCAGCAGCGCCGGGACAGGGTATAGCAATCAGCCCCAGCATTTT. Amino acids: CASSAGTGYSNQPQHF.

The chain uses TRBV24-1 and TRBJ2-1; perhaps TRBD2 as D (6 bases). Germline-derived CDR1 and CDR2 are KGHDR and SFDVKD. This CDR3 spans 16 amino acids. V lost 0 bases, J lost 5 bases, and 13 bases lay in between. DNA of the CDR3: TGTGCCACCAGTGATTTGTGGAGGGGAGGCCACAATGAGCAGTTCTTC. Protein: CATSDLWRGGHNEQFF.

There are a few counts of this clone. The rearrangement links TRBV27 to TRBJ2-7; 10 bases map to TRBD2. The junction had 8 bases not matched to a gene; V was cut back by 4 bases and J by 2 bases. In germline, CDR1 is MNHEY, CDR2 SMNVEV (reference sequence). This CDR3 contains 16 residues. The CDR3 DNA reads TGTGCCAGCAGTTACTGGGGAGCGGGAGGGGCCTACGAGCAGTACTTC. Residues: CASSYWGAGGAYEQYF.

This rearrangement joins TRBV15 to TRBJ2-3; a possible D gene is TRBD1 (5 bases). The germline gives CDR1 LNHNV, CDR2 YYDKDF (reference sequence). Trimming pared 1 base from V and 4 bases from J, leaving 12 bases between. The CDR3 contains 15 residues. CDR3 in amino acids: CATSRVGHTPDTQYF. The CDR3 nucleotides are TGTGCCACCAGCAGAGTAGGACACACCCCAGATACGCAGTATTTT.

CDR3 amino acids: CASSPRTVMTEAFF. In nucleotides, the CDR3 is TGTGCCAGCAGTCCGCGGACAGTTATGACTGAAGCTTTCTTT. The chain carries TRBV28 and TRBJ1-1; tentatively, D is TRBD1 (6 bases). Germline-derived CDR1 and CDR2 are MDHEN and SYDVKM. There are 14 residues in the CDR3. Between the trimmed V and J ends, which lost 5 bases and 5 bases, there was a span of 15 bases.

The chain is built from TRBV3-1 (or the pseudogene TRBV3-2) and TRBJ2-4; D is perhaps TRBD2 (6 bases). The CDR3 consists of 18 residues. With 4 bases removed from V and 0 bases from J, the gap between germline ends came to 19 bases. Germline V CDR1 and CDR2: LGHDT, YNNKEL (reference sequence). CDR3 nucleotide sequence: TGTGCCAGCAGCCTCGGGGGACCCCAAAATTTAGCCAAAAACATTCAGTACTTC. Residues: CASSLGGPQNLAKNIQYF.

The rearrangement links TRBV27 to TRBJ2-3; TRBD2 matches 12 bases. Germline CDR1 reads MNHEY; CDR2 reads SMNVEV (reference sequence). This CDR3 is 18 amino acids long. With V trimmed by 7 bases and J by 3 bases, 14 bases remained unmatched. The CDR3 spells CASTQLGPSGGATDTQYF. In DNA, the CDR3 is TGTGCCAGCACTCAACTTGGGCCTAGCGGGGGGGCAACAGATACGCAGTATTTT.

The chain employs TRBV6-5 and TRBJ2-1; 8 nucleotides match TRBD1. This CDR3 is 14 amino acids long. Germline V lookup: CDR1 MNHEY, CDR2 SVGAGI. V was pared by 6 bases and J by 12 bases, with 13 bases of the junction left unmatched. The CDR3 protein is CASSLTGGRVGQFF. As DNA, the CDR3 is TGTGCCAGCAGCCTAACAGGGGGTAGGGTGGGGCAGTTCTTC.

The chain combines TRBV5-1 with TRBJ2-7, with TRBD2 matching 9 bases. This CDR3 comprises 15 residues. The germline CDR1 and CDR2 sequences are SGHRS and YFSETQ. V gave up 5 bases and J gave up 5 bases; unmatched junction bases: 11. The CDR3, as DNA: TGCGCCAGCAGTCCTCTTATGAGCGGGGGGAACGAGCAGTACTTC. Its translation: CASSPLMSGGNEQYF.